This is a list of T cell receptor beta chains from one sample in a study of PD-1 blockade in classical Hodgkin lymphoma. Assay used: immunoSEQ multiplex PCR; TCRdb lists only in-frame clones, some missing. The table lists about 39,000 clones, almost 70% of them singletons. Here the sequenced sample was peripheral blood mononuclear cells (PBMCs), taken before the second cycle of nivolumab. The receptors here all came from a human donor with classical Hodgkin lymphoma. The CDR3 runs from the conserved cysteine through the conserved F or W. D genes are given only for firm matches. Clone size is stated in some rows and not others, as once, few, many or a class when expanded.

V	D	length	J	size	DNA	CDR3
TRBV6-1	TRBD1	14	TRBJ1-3	few	TGTGCCAGCAACATACAGGGGGCTGGAAACACCATATATTTT	CASNIQGAGNTIYF
TRBV7-6	-	13	TRBJ2-1	-	TGTGCCAGCAGCTCGGGCCTTTACAATGAGCAGTTCTTC	CASSSGLYNEQFF
TRBV9	TRBD1	16	TRBJ2-2	-	TGTGCCAGCAGCTCTCGGACAGGGGCGAACACCGGGGAGCTGTTTTTT	CASSSRTGANTGELFF
TRBV11-2	TRBD1	14	TRBJ2-7	-	TGTGCCAGCAGCTTAGTACAGGGGGCGAACGAGCAGTACTTC	CASSLVQGANEQYF
TRBV6-6	TRBD1	14	TRBJ1-3	-	TGTGCCAGCAGCCTGGGACAGAGAGGAAACACCATATATTTT	CASSLGQRGNTIYF
TRBV2	TRBD1	14	TRBJ1-1	-	TGTGCCGGCCAAAGACAGGGGGTCGGGACTGAAGCTTTCTTT	CAGQRQGVGTEAFF
TRBV6-5	-	14	TRBJ1-3	-	TGTGCCAGCAGTTACTCTCACCGCGGAAACACCATATATTTT	CASSYSHRGNTIYF
TRBV5-6	-	13	TRBJ1-2	few	TGTGCCAGCAGCTTGGGCAGGGAGTATGGCTACACCTTC	CASSLGREYGYTF
TRBV5-4	-	13	TRBJ2-7	-	TGTGCCAGCAGCTTGGGCTTGGGATACGAGCAGTACTTC	CASSLGLGYEQYF
TRBV11-3	-	15	TRBJ1-1	few	TGTGCCAGCAGCTTAGGAGAGGCTTTGAACACTGAAGCTTTCTTT	CASSLGEALNTEAFF
TRBV6-1	-	14	TRBJ1-1	-	TGTGCCAGCAGTGAACTCCAGATTAACACTGAAGCTTTCTTT	CASSELQINTEAFF
TRBV4-1	-	16	TRBJ1-4	-	TGCGCCAGCAGCCAAGAACACCACGGGGGCTCCGGTGGTTGGTTTTTT	CASSQEHHGGSGGWFF
TRBV15	TRBD1	15	TRBJ2-1	-	TGTGCCACCAGCAAAAGGACAGGGGCCTACAATGAGCAGTTCTTC	CATSKRTGAYNEQFF
TRBV7-2	TRBD2	15	TRBJ2-3	once	TGTGCCAGCAGCTTCATTAGCGGGGGGAAGGATACGCAGTATTTT	CASSFISGGKDTQYF
TRBV28	-	13	TRBJ1-2	-	TGTGCCAGCAGTTTACGAGCAGGACGGGGCTACACCTTC	CASSLRAGRGYTF
TRBV27	TRBD2	15	TRBJ2-1	few	TGTGCCAGCACCCCGACTAGCGCTATGTCATATGAGCAGTTCTTC	CASTPTSAMSYEQFF
TRBV7-6	-	16	TRBJ2-3	-	TGTGCCAGCAGCTCGGAGGGGACATCATCCACAGATACGCAGTATTTT	CASSSEGTSSTDTQYF
TRBV5-5	-	15	TRBJ2-1	-	TGTGCCAGCAGCTTGATAGTTTCGGGCCGGGATGAGCAGTTCTTC	CASSLIVSGRDEQFF
TRBV5-4	TRBD2	16	TRBJ2-1	once	TGTGCCAGCAGCTCTTCTAGCGGGGGGCCCCACAATGAGCAGTTCTTC	CASSSSSGGPHNEQFF
TRBV5-1	-	15	TRBJ1-6	-	TGCGCCAGCAGCACCTCAGGATCTGGTAATTCACCCCTCCACTTT	CASSTSGSGNSPLHF
TRBV5-1	-	15	TRBJ2-5	-	TGCGCCAGCGGCCCGGGACAAACCACGCTTGGGACCCAGTACTTC	CASGPGQTTLGTQYF
TRBV30	TRBD1	15	TRBJ1-1	-	TGTGCCTGGAGGGCGGTTGGGCAGGGGGCGCCTGAAGCTTTCTTT	CAWRAVGQGAPEAFF
TRBV6-1	-	15	TRBJ1-4	-	TGTGCCAGCAGCACTATGCGCATACCGACTGAAAAACTGTTTTTT	CASSTMRIPTEKLFF
TRBV6-5	-	10	TRBJ2-1	-	TGTGCCAGCCGATACAATGAGCAGTTCTTC	CASRYNEQFF
TRBV27	TRBD2	15	TRBJ2-1	-	TGTGCCAGCAGACTGCTGGGAGGGTATTACAATGAGCAGTTCTTC	CASRLLGGYYNEQFF
TRBV28	TRBD1	17	TRBJ1-3	many	TGTGCCAGCAGTTTAGAACAGGGGGCGCTTGCTGGAAACACCATATATTTT	CASSLEQGALAGNTIYF
TRBV13	TRBD2	13	TRBJ2-1	-	TGTGCCAGCAGCTCCCGACTAGCGAATGAGCAGTTCTTC	CASSSRLANEQFF
TRBV27	-	15	TRBJ2-2	-	TGTGCCAGCAGTTTAACGGGGTGGAACACCGGGGAGCTGTTTTTT	CASSLTGWNTGELFF
TRBV9	TRBD2	15	TRBJ2-1	-	TGTGCCAGCAGCGTAGCGGCTAGCGGAAACAATGAGCAGTTCTTC	CASSVAASGNNEQFF
TRBV6-5	-	14	TRBJ1-2	-	TGTGCCAGCAGTTTGGCAGGGGCCAACTATGGCTACACCTTC	CASSLAGANYGYTF
TRBV5-1	-	13	TRBJ2-7	few	TGCGCCAGCAGTTTCCTAGATCAGGGCGAGCAGTACTTC	CASSFLDQGEQYF
TRBV10-3	-	13	TRBJ1-5	few	TGTGCCATCAGTTTTGGCAACAATCAGCCCCAGCATTTT	CAISFGNNQPQHF
TRBV4-3	-	12	TRBJ1-2	-	TGCGCCAGCAGCCAAGCCGGTTGGGGCTACACCTTC	CASSQAGWGYTF
TRBV2	-	13	TRBJ2-5	-	TGTGCCAGCAGCTCCGGATTAGAAGAGACCCAGTACTTC	CASSSGLEETQYF
TRBV18	TRBD1	18	TRBJ2-2	-	TGTGCCAGCTCACCATTGAGGCCGGGACAGGGGTCCACCGGGGAGCTGTTTTTT	CASSPLRPGQGSTGELFF
TRBV19	-	13	TRBJ1-5	once	TGTGCCAGTAGTTACCTAGGCAGTCAGCCCCAGCATTTT	CASSYLGSQPQHF
TRBV9	-	15	TRBJ2-1	-	TGTGCCAGCAGCGTCGGGGGTCACTCCTACAATGAGCAGTTCTTC	CASSVGGHSYNEQFF
TRBV11-1	-	13	TRBJ1-1	-	TGTGCCAGCAGCTTTCAGGGGTTGGCTGAAGCTTTCTTT	CASSFQGLAEAFF
TRBV30	TRBD1	14	TRBJ2-1	-	TGTGCCTGGAGTGAAATGGGACAGGGATTTGAGCAGTTCTTC	CAWSEMGQGFEQFF
TRBV6-1	-	14	TRBJ1-6	few	TGTGCCAGCCAAACAGCCACCTTTAATTCACCCCTCCACTTT	CASQTATFNSPLHF
TRBV4-3	TRBD2	16	TRBJ2-1	-	TGCGCCAGCAGCCAACTTAGCGGGGGGGCCTACAATGAGCAGTTCTTC	CASSQLSGGAYNEQFF
TRBV29-1	-	11	TRBJ2-1	-	TGCAGCGTTGCCTACTACAATGAGCAGTTCTTC	CSVAYYNEQFF
TRBV19	-	16	TRBJ1-4	medium-sized	TGTGCCAGTATCCCTACTGGGGGAGATCCATTCGAAAAACTGTTTTTT	CASIPTGGDPFEKLFF
TRBV7-2	-	17	TRBJ2-2	-	TGTGCCAGCAGCTTAGCGCGGGCGGGGGCCAGCACCGGGGAGCTGTTTTTT	CASSLARAGASTGELFF
TRBV7-3	-	14	TRBJ1-5	-	TGTGCCAGCAGCTCCGGACAGCCGAATCAGCCCCAGCATTTT	CASSSGQPNQPQHF
TRBV19	TRBD1	13	TRBJ1-2	few	TGTGCCAGTAGTACCCAAACAGGGGCCGGCTACACCTTC	CASSTQTGAGYTF
TRBV18	-	14	TRBJ2-5	-	TGTGCCAGCTCACCGAGGACTGCAATGGGGACCCAGTACTTC	CASSPRTAMGTQYF
TRBV5-1	-	15	TRBJ1-2	-	TGCGCCAGCAGCTCCGGGACGGTAGCTAACTATGGCTACACCTTC	CASSSGTVANYGYTF
TRBV6-6	-	10	TRBJ2-1	few	TGTGCCAGCCGATACAATGAGCAGTTCTTC	CASRYNEQFF
TRBV6-1	-	14	TRBJ1-2	-	TGTGCCAGCAGTGAAGTCGGGGTTGGGTATGGCTACACCTTC	CASSEVGVGYGYTF
TRBV6-1	-	14	TRBJ2-7	-	TGTGCCAGCAGCGAACTTCTGGGGGGCTACGAGCAGTACTTC	CASSELLGGYEQYF
TRBV27	TRBD2	19	TRBJ2-3	-	TGTGCCAGCAGTCCAGCGGGGACTAGCGGGATAAGGGCCACAGATACGCAGTATTTT	CASSPAGTSGIRATDTQYF
TRBV10-3	-	13	TRBJ2-3	-	TGTGCCATCAGTGCGGGGGGCACAGATACGCAGTATTTT	CAISAGGTDTQYF
TRBV6-5	-	14	TRBJ1-3	-	TGTGCCAGCAGGCCTACAGGGACTGGAAACACCATATATTTT	CASRPTGTGNTIYF
TRBV11-1	-	16	TRBJ2-7	few	TGTGCCAGCAGCTCTAATACCGGGATCGGGTCCTACGAGCAGTACTTC	CASSSNTGIGSYEQYF
TRBV6-6	-	13	TRBJ1-2	-	TGTGCCAGCAGGCCCGATTCAGGTCACGGCTACACCTTC	CASRPDSGHGYTF
TRBV30	-	11	TRBJ2-7	-	TGTGCCTGGAGTGACTACTACGAGCAGTACTTC	CAWSDYYEQYF
TRBV6-1	TRBD1	15	TRBJ2-7	-	TGTGCCAGCAGTGTTTATTGGGACAGCTCCTACGAGCAGTACTTT	CASSVYWDSSYEQYF
TRBV19	TRBD1	16	TRBJ1-3	-	TGTGCCAGTAGTATGCAGACAGGGGTGGTTGGAAACACCATATATTTT	CASSMQTGVVGNTIYF